A single TCR beta chain is shown here with its context. Measured with immunoSEQ multiplex PCR; TCRdb has only the in-frame clones, and not every one. The data show fewer than 12,000 clones, over 65% seen once. The sample originates from a study of OX40 agonist ivuxolimab in advanced cancers. Deletions cut 1 base from V and 8 bases from J, with 15 bases between. CDR1 and CDR2 from the germline V gene are SGHDT and YYEEEE. This CDR3 has 15 amino acids. The receptor comes from an adult with an advanced solid tumor such as melanoma, head and neck, liver or kidney cancer. The J gene is TRBJ1-4, the V gene TRBV5-6; the D is unclear. Sequencing used CD4+ or CD8+ T cells sorted from blood, obtained in a trial of the OX40 agonist ivuxolimab. The CDR3 loop reads CASSLQHLTREKLFF. In nucleotides, the CDR3 is TGTGCCAGCAGCTTGCAGCACCTCACGAGGGAAAAACTGTTTTTT. Using reference TRBV5-6 and TRBJ1-4 for the parts outside the CDR3, the full variable domain is DAGVTQSPTHLIKTRGQQVTLRCSPKSGHDTVSWYQQALGQGPQFIFQYYEEEERQRGNFPDRFSGHQFPNYSSELNVNALLLGDSALYLCASSLQHLTREKLFFGSGTQLSVL.